This T cell receptor beta chain derives from a study of CD8 T cells in ankylosing spondylitis. General study results and limits: A TCR beta motif of several highly homologous variants appeared characteristic of ankylosing spondylitis blood. Relatively scarce in peripheral blood, disease-linked clones were CD8+. From matched ankylosing spondylitis synovial fluid, disease-linked clones were reportedly recovered at significantly enriched levels.

It was by quantitative 5'-RACE with molecular barcodes that TCR beta libraries were made. TCRdb recomputed calls from the 5' RACE reads with MiXCR, one row per CDR3 protein. This table has more than 650,000 distinct CDR3 sequences, about 10% appearing once. CDR3 length: 13 residues. Trimming left V 8 bases short and J 4 bases short, with 14 bases between. This clonotype was seen a handful of times. The antigen is unknown. The chain links TRBV12-3 or TRBV12-4 to TRBJ1-2; D is perhaps TRBD1 (5 bases). Sequencing was performed on blood, either unsorted or a sorted T cell fraction (not recorded which). This TCR came from a male donor with ankylosing spondylitis. CDR3 loop: CASGVGQGYGYTF. Here the CDR3 DNA reads TGTGCCAGCGGAGTAGGCCAGGGCTATGGCTACACCTTC.